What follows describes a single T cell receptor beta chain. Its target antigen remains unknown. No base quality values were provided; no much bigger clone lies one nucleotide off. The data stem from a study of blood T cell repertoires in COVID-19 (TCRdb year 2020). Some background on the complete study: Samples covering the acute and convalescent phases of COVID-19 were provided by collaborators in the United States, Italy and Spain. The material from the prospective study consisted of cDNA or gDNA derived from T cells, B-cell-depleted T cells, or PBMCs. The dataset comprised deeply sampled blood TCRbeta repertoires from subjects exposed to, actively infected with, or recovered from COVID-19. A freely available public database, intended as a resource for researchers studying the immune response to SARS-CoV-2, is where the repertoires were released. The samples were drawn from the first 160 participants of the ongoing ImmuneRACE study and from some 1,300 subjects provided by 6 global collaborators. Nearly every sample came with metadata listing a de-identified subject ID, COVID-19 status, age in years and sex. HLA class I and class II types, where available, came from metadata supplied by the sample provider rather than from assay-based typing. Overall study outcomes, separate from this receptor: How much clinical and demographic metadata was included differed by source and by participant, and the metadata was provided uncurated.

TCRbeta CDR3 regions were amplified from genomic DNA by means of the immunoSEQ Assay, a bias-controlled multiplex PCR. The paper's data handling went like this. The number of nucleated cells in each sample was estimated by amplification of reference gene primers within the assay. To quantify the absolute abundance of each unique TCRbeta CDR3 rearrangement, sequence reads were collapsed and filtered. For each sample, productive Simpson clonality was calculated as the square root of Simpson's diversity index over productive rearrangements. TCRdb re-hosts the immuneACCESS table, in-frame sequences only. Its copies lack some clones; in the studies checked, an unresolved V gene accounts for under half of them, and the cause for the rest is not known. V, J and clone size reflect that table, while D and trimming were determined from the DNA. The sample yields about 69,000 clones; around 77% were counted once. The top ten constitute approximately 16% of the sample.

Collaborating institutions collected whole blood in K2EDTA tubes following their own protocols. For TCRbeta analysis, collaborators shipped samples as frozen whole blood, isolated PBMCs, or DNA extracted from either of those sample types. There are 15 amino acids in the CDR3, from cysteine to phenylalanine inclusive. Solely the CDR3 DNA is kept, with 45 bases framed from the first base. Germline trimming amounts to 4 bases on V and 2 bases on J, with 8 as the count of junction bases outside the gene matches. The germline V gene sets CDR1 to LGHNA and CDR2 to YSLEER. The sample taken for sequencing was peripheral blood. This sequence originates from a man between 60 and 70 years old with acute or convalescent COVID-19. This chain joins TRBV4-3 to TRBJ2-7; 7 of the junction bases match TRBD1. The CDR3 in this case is CASSLTGPSPYEQYF. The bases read TGCGCCAGCAGCCTGACAGGGCCCTCTCCCTACGAGCAGTACTTC.